The entry below describes one TCR beta chain. The CDR3 spans 14 residues. Deletions cut 3 bases from V and 0 bases from J, with 7 bases between. Germline CDR1 LNHDA, CDR2 SQIVND (reference sequence). Using immunoSEQ multiplex PCR, the repertoire was profiled, and TCRdb retains in-frame clones only, with some absent. There are about 150,000 clones in the sample; roughly 71% occur only once, and less than 4.5% lies in the top ten. The data stem from a study of blood T cell repertoires in COVID-19. Study background: The cDNA or gDNA used as material had been derived from T cells, B-cell-depleted T cells, or PBMCs.

The receptor was isolated from a woman aged 80 or over with acute or convalescent COVID-19. Source material: peripheral blood. V and J are TRBV19 and TRBJ2-3; no clear D gene. DNA for the CDR3: TGTGCCAGTAGTATGGCCGGGAGCACAGATACGCAGTATTTT. Translation: CASSMAGSTDTQYF. Drawing the rest from reference TRBV19 and TRBJ2-3, the complete variable domain is DGGITQSPKYLFRKEGQNVTLSCEQNLNHDAMYWYRQDPGQGLRLIYYSQIVNDFQKGDIAEGYSVSREKKESFPLTVTSAQKNPTAFYLCASSMAGSTDTQYFGPGTRLTVL.